This record covers a single TCR beta chain. What it recognizes is unknown. The sample comes from a study of shared clonotypes between healthy human individuals. Study-level findings and limits: Generation probabilities of non-shared clonotypes were lower (relative to those shared by all four donors).

Sequenced by immunoSEQ multiplex PCR; TCRdb stores in-frame clones only, minus some. This sample has roughly 1 million clones, with more than 60% found just once. This CDR3 comprises 16 residues. Germline lookup yields CDR1 MNHEY and CDR2 SVGAGI. V shed 2 bases and J shed 3 bases, with 13 bases lying between them. The specimen sequenced was memory CD4+ T cells sorted from blood. Subset of the sample: CD45RA-negative fraction. The chain has TRBV6-5 and TRBJ1-4; D is uncertain. This receptor was identified in a young man in good health. CDR3 loop: CASSYALWGSNEKLFF. The CDR3 region has the DNA TGTGCCAGCAGTTACGCGTTGTGGGGATCTAATGAAAAACTGTTTTTT.